The 9 T cell receptor beta chains presented below share a single source sample, sequenced in a study of shared clonotypes between healthy human individuals. Naive CD8 cells lacked CD45RO and underwent positive selection for CCR7, leaving out terminally differentiated effector memory CD45RA+ cells. Clones were read by immunoSEQ multiplex PCR, and TCRdb kept only the in-frame ones, dropping some. The data show roughly 810,000 clones, around 96% seen once. The material sequenced was naive CD8+ T cells sorted from blood. These receptors were taken from a man younger than 40 in good health.

The chain recombines TRBV28 with TRBJ2-1, with TRBD2 as a possible D gene (6 bases). Germline loops: CDR1 MDHEN, CDR2 SYDVKM. Trimming removed 7 bases from V and 2 bases from J, with 12 bases in between. This CDR3 region has 14 residues. The CDR3 spells CASTRRGPYNEQFF. The CDR3 DNA reads TGTGCCAGCACTAGGAGGGGACCCTACAATGAGCAGTTCTTC.

The chain employs TRBV7-9 and TRBJ1-3; D possibly corresponds to TRBD1 (5 bases). The ends were cut back, 3 bases at V and 0 bases at J, with 15 bases in the middle. Germline V gives CDR1 SEHNR, CDR2 FQNEAQ (reference sequence). The CDR3 consists of 17 residues. CDR3 DNA sequence: TGTGCCAGCAGCTTCCGGGGCCTTAGGGTCTCTGGAAACACCATATATTTT. Residues: CASSFRGLRVSGNTIYF.

The chain has TRBV7-2 and TRBJ2-3; D remains unclear. In germline, CDR1 is SGHTA, CDR2 FQGNSA. V lost 1 base to trimming and J lost 4 bases, with 6 bases between them. This CDR3 is 13 amino acids long. The DNA for the CDR3 is TGTGCCAGCAGCTTAGTCCCCCCAGATACGCAGTATTTT. Its protein is CASSLVPPDTQYF.

V usage is TRBV14 and J usage is TRBJ1-1; D gene ambiguous. This CDR3 comprises 13 residues. Trimming removed 2 bases from V and 9 bases from J, with 13 bases in between. Germline V lookup: CDR1 SGHDN, CDR2 FVKESK. CDR3 protein: CASSQFKVSKAFF. In DNA, the CDR3 is TGTGCCAGCAGCCAATTTAAGGTCAGCAAAGCTTTCTTT.

This rearrangement joins TRBV10-1 to TRBJ2-2; D is perhaps TRBD1 (6 bases). Germline values: CDR1 WNHNN, CDR2 SYGVQD (reference sequence). The CDR3 runs 16 residues. V shed 0 bases and J shed 2 bases, with 10 bases lying between them. The CDR3 sequence is CASSESNRANTGELFF. Written as DNA, the CDR3 is TGCGCCAGCAGTGAGTCCAACAGGGCCAACACCGGGGAGCTGTTTTTT.

The chain recombines TRBV7-9 with TRBJ1-2, with 9 positions matching TRBD1. The V gene's germline CDR1 is SEHNR and CDR2 FQNEAQ (reference sequence). There are 14 residues in the CDR3. The V gene end was trimmed by 10 bases and the J gene end by 4 bases; junction bases not matched to a gene: 10. CDR3 bases: TGTGCCACCGGGAGGGACAGGGATATCTATGGCTACACCTTC. Amino acids: CATGRDRDIYGYTF.

Worth noting for this clone: The same CDR3 can be traced to other DNA sequences in this sample. The chain carries TRBV28 and TRBJ2-7; maybe TRBD1 (5 bases). With 1 base removed from V and 2 bases from J, the gap between germline ends came to 9 bases. The CDR3 is 14 amino acids. Germline CDR1 is MDHEN and CDR2 is SYDVKM. The CDR3 coding sequence is TGTGCCAGCAGTTTATTAGGGGAACCCTACGAGCAGTACTTC. Residues: CASSLLGEPYEQYF.

This clone has a single count. Written as DNA, the CDR3 is TGCAGCGTTGTTCCTTCGACAGGACCTCTTACCTACGAGCAGTACTTC. Encoded protein: CSVVPSTGPLTYEQYF. The chain uses TRBV29-1 and TRBJ2-7, with a tentative D call TRBD1 (6 bases). This CDR3 contains 16 residues. V was pared by 4 bases and J by 2 bases, with 21 bases between. Germline V gene sequence: CDR1 SQVTM, CDR2 ANQGSEA.

As to this clone: Other DNA variants within this sample encode the same CDR3. This chain connects TRBV5-6 to TRBJ2-1; 10 nucleotides line up with TRBD2. Germline values: CDR1 SGHDT, CDR2 YYEEEE. This CDR3 has 15 amino acids. The ends lost 2 bases at V and 6 bases at J; junction bases unmatched: 5. CDR3 DNA: TGTGCCAGCAGCTTTGGGCTAGCGGGAGTCAATGAGCAGTTCTTC. Translated: CASSFGLAGVNEQFF.